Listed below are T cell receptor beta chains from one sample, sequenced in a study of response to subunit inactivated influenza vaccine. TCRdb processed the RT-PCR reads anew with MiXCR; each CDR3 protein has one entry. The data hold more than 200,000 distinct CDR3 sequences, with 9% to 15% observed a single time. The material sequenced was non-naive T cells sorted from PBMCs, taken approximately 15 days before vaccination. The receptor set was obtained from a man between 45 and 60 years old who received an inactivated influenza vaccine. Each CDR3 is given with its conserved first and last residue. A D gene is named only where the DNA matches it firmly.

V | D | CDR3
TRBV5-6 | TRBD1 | CASSLRSTGGGGELFF
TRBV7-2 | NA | CASSLQDISYEQYF
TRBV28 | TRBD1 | CASSRGDSLNTGELFF
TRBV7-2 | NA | CASSWQGSKQPQHF
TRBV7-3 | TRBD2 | CASSSTRAGVTTDTQYF
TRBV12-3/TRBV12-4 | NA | CASPGYTF
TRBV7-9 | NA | CASSPGMASSRNEQFF
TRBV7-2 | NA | CASNLRTSGNTIYF
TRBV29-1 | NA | CSVEYADLRGNIQYF
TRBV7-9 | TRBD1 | CASSQRQGKDSPLHF
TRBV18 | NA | CASSPSSSSGNTIYF
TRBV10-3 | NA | CAISERPSYEQYF
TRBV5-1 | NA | CASRLNEGAGEQYF
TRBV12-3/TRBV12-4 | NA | CASSPGHGYTF
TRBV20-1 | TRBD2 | CSAKREHRGAKNIQYF
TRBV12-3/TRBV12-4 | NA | CASSSPGRAYNEQFF
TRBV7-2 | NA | CASSSGSSAGELFF
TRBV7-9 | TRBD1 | CASSLSQGRHEQYF
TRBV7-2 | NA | CASSGADTQYF
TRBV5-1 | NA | CASSLDIRRGNTIYF
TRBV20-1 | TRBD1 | CSATPPGQSNEKLFF
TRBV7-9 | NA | CASSFSGTGGTEAFF
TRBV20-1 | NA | CSAGRGISYEQYF
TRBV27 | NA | CASSSHKAEQYF
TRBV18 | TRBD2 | CASSQLAGDEETQYF
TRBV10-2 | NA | CASSGGTTGAETQYF
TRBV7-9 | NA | CASSLGGHRDNEQFF
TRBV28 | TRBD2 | CASSISGGNNEQFF
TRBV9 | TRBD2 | CASSAPTPGGEQYF
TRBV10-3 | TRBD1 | CAIRTTGGENYGYTF
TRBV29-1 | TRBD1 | CSALPDREPEKLFF
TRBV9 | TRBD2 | CASSAGTSGRNEQFF
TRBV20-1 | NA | CSARDLGKGYTEAFF
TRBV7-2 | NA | CASSAPSPEQYF
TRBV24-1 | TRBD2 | CATSDLWTSGRGDGELFF
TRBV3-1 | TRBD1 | CASSETGARSGNTIYF
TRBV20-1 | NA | CSVHRAEGSDTQYF
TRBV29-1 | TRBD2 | CSVVGPAGGSTDTQYF
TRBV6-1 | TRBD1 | CASRGQGGGSNTEAFF
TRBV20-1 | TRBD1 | CSAREWTGAYEQYF
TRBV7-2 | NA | CASTNNAGAEAFF
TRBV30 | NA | CAVRLVSRETQYF
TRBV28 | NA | CASSTDSGSRNEQFF
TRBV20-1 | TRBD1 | CSASTQGSYNEQFF
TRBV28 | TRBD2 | CASSLASGPYNEQFF